These 32 T cell receptor beta chains came from one sample sequenced in a study of blood T cell repertoires in COVID-19. TCRdb's table, derived via immunoSEQ multiplex PCR, lists solely in-frame clones and lacks some. The sample lists about 330,000 clones; 89% were seen once. The sample consisted of peripheral blood. These receptors came from a man aged 18-30 years who had recovered from COVID-19.

J is TRBJ2-7 and V is TRBV11-2; 8 bases agree with TRBD1. Germline V gene sequence: CDR1 SGHAT, CDR2 FQNNGV. CDR3 length: 16 residues. Germline trimming cut 2 bases from V and 0 bases from J; bases unmatched to any gene: 6. The chain's CDR3 is CASSLSGQASSYEQYF. CDR3 in DNA: TGTGCCAGCAGCTTATCGGGACAGGCGAGCTCCTACGAGCAGTACTTC.

The chain combines TRBV5-1 with TRBJ2-1; perhaps TRBD1 as D (5 bases). V dropped 0 bases and J dropped 8 bases, with 15 bases sitting between them. Germline CDR1 and CDR2: SGHRS and YFSETQ. The CDR3 loop spans 15 amino acids. The CDR3 spells CASSLDGALGDEQFF. Written as DNA, the CDR3 is TGCGCCAGCAGCTTGGATGGGGCGCTGGGTGATGAGCAGTTCTTC.

The rearrangement joins TRBV5-5 to TRBJ1-2; D gene uncertain. Germline loops: CDR1 SGHKS, CDR2 YYEKEE (reference sequence). Trimming stripped 1 base from V and 3 bases from J, with 10 bases between. CDR3 size: 14 residues. CDR3 coding DNA: TGTGCCAGCAGCTTGTCCGGGTCCTACTATGGCTACACCTTC. Amino acids: CASSLSGSYYGYTF.

The V gene is TRBV7-9, the J gene TRBJ1-2; maybe TRBD1 (6 bases). V was clipped by 10 bases and J by 4 bases, with 22 bases between them. This CDR3 comprises 15 residues. In germline, CDR1 is SEHNR, CDR2 FQNEAQ (reference sequence). As DNA, the CDR3 is TGTGCCACCCAGGACAGCCTGCATTTTCTCTATGGCTACACCTTC. Its translation is CATQDSLHFLYGYTF.

The V and J genes are TRBV30 and TRBJ2-3; D not certain. The CDR3 length is 15 residues. The germline gives CDR1 GTSNPN, CDR2 SVGIG (reference sequence). The V gene lost 0 bases and the J gene lost 0 bases, with 10 bases spanning the gap. The CDR3 loop is CAWSVLRRSTDTQYF. For the CDR3, the DNA is TGTGCCTGGAGTGTACTTAGAAGAAGCACAGATACGCAGTATTTT. The variable domain in full, completed from reference TRBV30 and TRBJ2-3, reads SQTIHQWPATLVQPVGSPLSLECTVEGTSNPNLYWYRQAAGRGLQLLFYSVGIGQISSEVPQNLSASRPQDRQFILSSKKLLLSDSGFYLCAWSVLRRSTDTQYFGPGTRLTVL.

V usage is TRBV28 and J usage is TRBJ1-2; D is perhaps TRBD1 (5 bases). The germline CDR1 and CDR2 sequences are MDHEN and SYDVKM. Trimming pared 2 bases from V and 4 bases from J, leaving 11 bases between. The CDR3 loop spans 14 amino acids. CDR3 coding DNA: TGTGCCAGCAGTTTAGGGGCAGGGTCCTATGGCTACACCTTC. Protein sequence: CASSLGAGSYGYTF.

The V call is TRBV7-9, the J call TRBJ1-1; no reliable D call. Trimming took 1 base from V and 2 from J, leaving 8 bases between them. From germline, CDR1 is SEHNR and CDR2 FQNEAQ (reference sequence). CDR3 length equals 14 residues. In DNA form, the CDR3 reads TGTGCCAGCAGCTTAGGGAGCGGAAACACTGAAGCTTTCTTT. Translating it yields CASSLGSGNTEAFF.

This clone was picked up one time. V usage is TRBV5-1 and J usage is TRBJ1-1, with TRBD1 matching 9 bases. Per germline, CDR1 SGHRS and CDR2 YFSETQ. The CDR3 contains 14 residues. J was trimmed by 5 bases and V by 2 bases; bases with no gene match: 4. The CDR3 sequence is CASSLQGASTEAFF. DNA of the CDR3: TGCGCCAGCAGCTTACAGGGGGCCAGTACTGAAGCTTTCTTT.

The V gene is TRBV6-5, the J gene TRBJ2-5; 9 bases line up with TRBD1. Trimming at V came to 5 bases and at J to 4 bases, leaving 8 bases not matched to a gene. Germline assignment: CDR1 MNHEY and CDR2 SVGAGI. The CDR3 sequence is 15 residues long. The CDR3 nucleotides are TGTGCCAGCAGTATTACCGGGACAGGGAGAGAGACCCAGTACTTC. Translation gives CASSITGTGRETQYF.

The chain carries TRBV4-1 and TRBJ2-3; 14 bases are shared with TRBD2. The CDR3 extends over 20 amino acids. Germline CDR1 reads MGHRA; CDR2 reads YSYEKL. V shed 0 bases and J 3 bases; nucleotides not matched to a gene: 11. This chain's CDR3 is CASSQDRYRLAGGITDTQYF. In DNA form, the CDR3 reads TGCGCCAGCAGCCAAGACCGGTACCGACTAGCGGGAGGGATTACAGATACGCAGTATTTT.

This rearrangement joins TRBV11-2 to TRBJ1-2; 7 bases match TRBD1. CDR3 length: 14 amino acids. The V and J ends lost 0 bases and 4 bases, in that order; junction bases with no gene match: 2. In germline, CDR1 is SGHAT, CDR2 FQNNGV. CDR3 DNA sequence: TGTGCCAGCAGCTTAGATGACAGGGCCTATGGCTACACCTTC. This encodes CASSLDDRAYGYTF.

J is TRBJ1-5 and V is TRBV7-2, with D perhaps matching TRBD1 (6 bases). This CDR3 is built from 16 residues. With 5 bases removed from V and 7 bases from J, the gap between germline ends came to 21 bases. In germline, CDR1 is SGHTA, CDR2 FQGNSA. This CDR3 reads CASSSLGSQGGQPQHF. Written as DNA, the CDR3 is TGTGCCAGCAGCAGCTTAGGGTCACAGGGAGGGCAGCCCCAGCATTTT.

The rearrangement joins TRBV29-1 to TRBJ2-5; D is undetermined. The germline V gene has CDR1 SQVTM and CDR2 ANQGSEA. The CDR3 totals 14 residues. V lost 0 bases and J 2 bases, leaving 10 bases between the germline ends. This chain's CDR3 is CSVEDYSRQETQYF. The CDR3 DNA is TGCAGCGTTGAAGATTACTCACGACAAGAGACCCAGTACTTC.

The V gene is TRBV4-1, the J gene TRBJ2-1, with TRBD2 identical over 14 bases. After removal of 6 bases from V and 7 bases from J, the junction contained 5 bases not matched to a gene. CDR3 size: 15 residues. Germline CDR1 and CDR2: MGHRA and YSYEKL. CDR3 DNA: TGCGCCAGCAGGCCGACTAGCGGGAGGGCAAATGAGCAGTTCTTC. Protein product: CASRPTSGRANEQFF.

For the CDR3, the DNA is TGTGCCAGCAGCTCACTTGGGGGGGTCGGTGAAAAACTGTTTTTT. This encodes CASSSLGGVGEKLFF. The chain employs TRBV6-5 and TRBJ1-4, with D possibly TRBD1 on 5 matching bases. There are 15 residues in the CDR3. Trimming removed 6 bases from V and 7 bases from J, with 18 bases in between. Germline CDR1 is MNHEY and CDR2 is SVGAGI.

The chain links TRBV6-1 to TRBJ2-7, with TRBD2 matching over 15 bases. Germline trimming cut 3 bases from V and 4 bases from J; bases unmatched to any gene: 1. CDR1 and CDR2 (germline): MNHNS, SASEGT. The CDR3 loop spans 15 amino acids. CDR3 protein: CASSEGTSGRYEQYF. CDR3 coding DNA: TGTGCCAGCAGTGAGGGGACTAGCGGGAGGTACGAGCAGTACTTC.

V usage is TRBV6-5 and J usage is TRBJ2-3; 7 nucleotides align to TRBD2. The germline CDR1 and CDR2 sequences are MNHEY and SVGAGI. The CDR3 totals 15 residues. V shed 6 bases and J 2 bases; nucleotides not matched to a gene: 8. The CDR3 is CASSSRGEATDTQYF. DNA of the CDR3: TGTGCCAGCAGCAGCCGGGGGGAGGCCACAGATACGCAGTATTTT.

This rearrangement joins TRBV20-1 to TRBJ1-1; no firm D call. Germline CDR1 DFQATT, CDR2 SNEGSKA (reference sequence). V was clipped by 1 base and J by 7 bases, with 7 bases between them. This CDR3 has 11 amino acids. This CDR3 reads CSARGTSEAFF. The CDR3 nucleotides are TGCAGTGCTAGAGGCACGAGTGAAGCTTTCTTT.

This clone was recorded only once. This rearrangement joins TRBV5-4 to TRBJ2-7, with TRBD1 matching over 9 bases. Germline-derived CDR1 and CDR2 are SGHNT and YYREEE (reference sequence). With 3 bases clipped from V and 5 bases from J, the junction kept 12 bases outside the gene matches. There are 16 residues in the CDR3. The CDR3, as DNA: TGTGCCAGCAGCTCCGGAAGACAGGGGGGCACGGACGAGCAGTACTTC. Protein product: CASSSGRQGGTDEQYF.

The rearrangement links TRBV5-8 to TRBJ1-6; TRBD1 matches at 8 bases. The CDR3 runs 15 residues. CDR1 and CDR2 from the germline V gene are SGHTS and YDEGEE. V gave up 4 bases and J gave up 7 bases; unmatched junction bases: 7. DNA of the CDR3: TGTGCCAGCAGCCCCGGGACAGGTCCGAATTCACCCCTCCACTTT. Translating it yields CASSPGTGPNSPLHF.

This chain uses TRBV19 with TRBJ2-7, with 7 bases lining up with TRBD1. The CDR3 is 14 amino acids. From germline, CDR1 is LNHDA and CDR2 SQIVND (reference sequence). J lost 2 bases, V lost 5 bases, and 6 bases had no gene match. The CDR3 sequence is CASSDPGQTYEQYF. In nucleotides, the CDR3 is TGTGCCAGTAGTGATCCGGGACAGACCTACGAGCAGTACTTC.

The chain recombines TRBV14 with TRBJ2-3, with TRBD2 identical over 10 bases. The trim removed 4 bases at V and 1 base at J, leaving 8 bases unmatched. The CDR3 is made up of 17 amino acids. The germline gives CDR1 SGHDN, CDR2 FVKESK. Here the CDR3 DNA reads TGTGCCAGCAGCCCCAACCTAGCGGGGGAGGGCACAGATACGCAGTATTTT. Its protein is CASSPNLAGEGTDTQYF.

The rearrangement uses TRBV5-1 and TRBJ2-7; 8 bases align to TRBD1. The trim removed 0 bases at V and 1 base at J, leaving 3 bases unmatched. The V gene's germline CDR1 is SGHRS and CDR2 YFSETQ. This CDR3 is 15 amino acids long. The CDR3 reads CASSLGTGQSYEQYF. CDR3 nucleotides: TGCGCCAGCAGCTTGGGGACAGGGCAATCCTACGAGCAGTACTTC.

V is TRBV7-3 and J is TRBJ2-1; weak D call: TRBD2 (6 bases). This CDR3 region has 14 residues. V was shortened by 5 bases and J by 6 bases, with 14 bases between the two germline ends. Germline V CDR1 and CDR2: SGHTA, FQGTGA. CDR3 DNA: TGTGCCAGCAGCCCGCGCGGAGGGGCCAATGAGCAGTTCTTC. It is translated as CASSPRGGANEQFF.

The chain couples TRBV12-3 or TRBV12-4 to TRBJ1-5; D gene uncertain. The V end lost 3 bases, the J end lost 9 bases, and 9 bases lay between the germline ends. This CDR3 comprises 12 residues. The CDR3 region has the DNA TGTGCCAGCAGTTTTCAGCGGAGGCCCCAGCATTTT. It codes for CASSFQRRPQHF.

The chain recombines TRBV6-5 with TRBJ2-1; TRBD2 aligns across 13 bases. Losses at the gene ends were 4 bases for V and 6 bases for J; bases not matched to a gene: 6. CDR1 and CDR2 (germline): MNHEY, SVGAGI. There are 16 residues in the CDR3. CDR3 region: CASSLSGLAGVNEQFF. The CDR3 DNA is TGTGCCAGCAGTTTATCAGGACTAGCGGGAGTCAATGAGCAGTTCTTC.

V usage is TRBV6-5 and J usage is TRBJ1-1, with 7 bases aligning to TRBD1. This CDR3 region has 15 residues. From germline, CDR1 is MNHEY and CDR2 SVGAGI. With V trimmed by 5 bases and J by 1 base, 7 bases remained unmatched. The CDR3 spells CASSPTGDANTEAFF. The CDR3 DNA reads TGTGCCAGCAGTCCCACAGGGGATGCGAACACTGAAGCTTTCTTT.

This chain links TRBV7-2 with TRBJ1-6; 10 bases are shared with TRBD1. Germline V gene lookup returns CDR1 SGHTA and CDR2 FQGNSA. V was pared by 5 bases and J by 10 bases, with 8 bases of the junction left unmatched. The CDR3 loop spans 15 amino acids. The DNA for the CDR3 is TGTGCCAGCAGCGGACGACAGGGGGCGCGATCACCCCTCCACTTT. It yields the protein CASSGRQGARSPLHF.

The chain links TRBV15 to TRBJ2-4, with TRBD1 matching 7 bases. This CDR3 region has 13 residues. V trimming: 1 base; J trimming: 6 bases; junction bases outside the gene matches: 0. The germline V gene has CDR1 LNHNV and CDR2 YYDKDF (reference sequence). CDR3 coding DNA: TGTGCCACCAGCAGAGGGGACAGAAACATTCAGTACTTC. It translates to CATSRGDRNIQYF.

The chain combines TRBV5-1 with TRBJ2-7, with 7 bases aligning to TRBD2. The CDR3 consists of 17 residues. Germline CDR1 and CDR2: SGHRS and YFSETQ. The J segment lost 5 bases and the V segment lost 1 base, leaving 15 bases of the junction unmatched. The CDR3 DNA follows: TGCGCCAGCAGCTTGTCCCTTGGCCAGACTAGCTTCCACGAGCAGTACTTC. Its protein is CASSLSLGQTSFHEQYF.

A note on this clone: The sample contains more than one DNA sequence encoding this CDR3. This sequence joins TRBV10-3 and TRBJ1-5; a weak D match, TRBD1 (5 bases). The CDR3 is 15 amino acids. Germline CDR1 reads ENHRY; CDR2 reads SYGVKD. The V gene lost 3 bases and the J gene lost 3 bases, with 12 bases spanning the gap. The CDR3 reads CAISEGDLNNQPQHF. In DNA form, the CDR3 reads TGTGCCATCAGTGAAGGGGACTTAAACAATCAGCCCCAGCATTTT.

This chain joins TRBV3-1 (or the pseudogene TRBV3-2) and TRBJ2-1, with 13 bases fitting TRBD2. Germline V gene sequence: CDR1 LGHDT, CDR2 YNNKEL (reference sequence). The V gene end was trimmed by 6 bases and the J gene end by 4 bases; junction bases not matched to a gene: 21. This CDR3 has 21 residues. In DNA, the CDR3 is TGTGCCAGCAGTCCCGCCACATCAAGTGGACTAGCGGGAGTAAATTACAATGAGCAGTTCTTC. Its translation is CASSPATSSGLAGVNYNEQFF.